This T cell receptor beta chain is from a study of shared clonotypes between healthy human individuals (TCRdb year 2020). At the level of the whole study: The cohort included a few men and a couple of women between 18 and 49 years of age. Per donor, three plates each were used for CD4 naive and CD4 memory, two for CD8 naive, and one for CD8 memory. To estimate repertoire size and how much clonotype sharing occurs between individuals, the study deeply sequenced the blood TCR repertoires of several healthy adults. Libraries were prepared and TCR repertoires were sequenced by different laboratories using diverse techniques, in order to increase sequencing depth and limit assay-specific biases. Each donor's leukapheresis produced roughly between about 0.85 and 10 billion PBMCs. The paper's findings and limits, for the study overall: Even with the large sequencing depth, rarefaction of the sorted-subset datasets indicated that sequencing was incomplete. Sharing across several donors was observed for roughly 5.4% of naive CD4, under 4% of naive CD8, roughly 2.3% of memory CD4, and roughly 0.4% of memory CD8 clonotypes. Compared with non-shared clonotypes, clonotypes shared by all four sorted-subset donors had higher generation probabilities. Sampling was limited to blood, and TCR repertoires in tissue likely differ from TCR repertoires in blood. Larger estimated clonotype richness was generally found for naive subsets than for memory subsets. Because the study included only a small number of donors, the genetic and exposure-history diversity represented was limited. Pairwise subsampling indicated that sequencing depth was expected to affect the degree of clonotype sharing among donors.

Healthy HIV-negative adults with no recently reported acute infections or vaccinations were included as donors. Only Caucasian adults living in Nashville, Tennessee, USA were represented among the donors. CD4+ T cells were enriched by magnetic negative selection, after which naive cells were positively selected on CD45RA and the negative fraction was taken as the memory subset. Blood was collected by leukapheresis, and PBMCs were isolated by Ficoll-Histopaque density gradient centrifugation and then cryopreserved in liquid nitrogen vapor phase. Analytical flow cytometry was used to check the purity and quantity of each magnetically sorted T cell population. From each sorted fraction, genomic DNA was isolated and quantified by UV absorbance on a Nanodrop 2000c. Regarding this clone: The antigen it recognizes is unknown. Per-base quality was not reported, and no clone a single base away is much larger than it.

TCR CDR3 regions were amplified from genomic DNA by multiplex PCR using the deep immunoSEQ assay. Extracted genomic DNA from each cell subset was distributed evenly across all wells of several immunoSEQ 96-well plates, and each plate was treated as a replicate. For sorted subsets, approximately 0.2 ug of genomic DNA, equivalent to around 29,000 T cell genomes, went into each replicate PCR. The purified libraries were quantified using a Qubit 3.0 fluorometer, sized with a Bioanalyzer 2100, and then quantified again using the KAPA Library Quantification kit. Every immunoSEQ 96-well plate was sequenced on a separate single-read 150-cycle Illumina NextSeq 550 flow cell. Per the authors' processing: The immunoSEQ output contained only junctional sequences without quality scores, so filtering could not match that applied to full-length reads. Sequences were annotated with PyIR, a Python wrapper for IgBLAST v1.9, and V/J genes and CDR3 were assigned using IMGT germline references. Reads were removed for weak V/J assignments (E-value above 1e-6), missing CDR3, stop codons, out-of-frame junctions, or ambiguous translated residues. V3J clonotypes were defined as sequences sharing the same inferred V gene, J gene, and CDR3 amino acid sequence. To compute the percentage overlap between repertoires, the number of shared unique clonotypes was divided by the size of the smaller repertoire. RTK rarefaction, the Chao1 estimator, and Recon v2.1 estimates of unobserved clonotypes were used to assess repertoire richness. Generation probabilities for all TCRbeta clonotypes obtained by the gDNA method from a handful of donors were computed using OLGA. In TCRdb, the immuneACCESS table is reduced to in-frame sequences with V and J assigned. These tables do not hold every clone; where another copy was compared, an unresolved V gene accounts for under half, and the others remain unexplained. V, J and clone size were drawn from that table, and D and trimming were deduced from the DNA. Present in this sample are some 2,500,000 clones, approximately 93% of which were seen just once. In total, the top ten clones hold 0.36% of the sample.

The CDR3 goes from the cysteine to the phenylalanine over 17 residues. The CDR3 DNA has 51 bases and is translated from base 1. Trimming at the junction amounts to 3 bases on V and 9 bases on J, and the germline ends lie 24 bases apart. The germline V gene yields MNHNS for CDR1 and SASEGT for CDR2. The chain couples TRBV6-1 to TRBJ2-1; a tentative D match to TRBD2 spans 6 bases. Sample: naive CD4+ T cells from PBMCs. The cell subset or site label, read with the paper, signifies: CD45RA+ positively selected. The sequence derives from a man younger than 30 in good health. Some clones in this sample may be carry-over from other donors' samples. The DNA sequence is given as TGTGCCAGCAGTGACCAGCCGGGACCCAGTATCGGGGGTGAGCAGTTCTTC. It specifies CASSDQPGPSIGGEQFF.